These 11 T cell receptor beta chains share one sample of origin, sequenced in a study of identical twins. Via MiXCR, TCRdb re-called the 5' RACE reads, giving one row per CDR3 protein. The data hold around 300,000 distinct CDR3 sequences, with approximately 8% observed a single time. The sample was also linked to a second study, of yellow fever vaccine responses in identical twins.

Source material: memory (CD45RO+) T cells sorted from blood. These TCRs come from a woman aged 18-29 years in good health.

This clonotype has only a few counts. The chain recombines TRBV12-3 or TRBV12-4 with TRBJ2-5; D perhaps matches TRBD1 (5 bases). This CDR3 is built from 14 residues. V lost 2 bases and J lost 4, with 11 bases in between. This CDR3 is CASSLQGLGETQYF. In DNA, the CDR3 is TGTGCCAGCAGTTTACAGGGTTTGGGAGAGACCCAGTACTTC.

This clonotype was counted many times. The rearrangement joins TRBV2 to TRBJ2-2; D remains unclear. The V end lost 9 bases, the J end lost 4 bases, and 9 bases lay between the germline ends. The CDR3 is 12 amino acids. In germline, CDR1 is SNHLY, CDR2 FYNNEI. The CDR3 spells CARTEITGELFF. In DNA form, the CDR3 reads TGTGCCAGGACTGAAATCACCGGGGAGCTGTTTTTT.

This clonotype has only a few counts. The V and J genes are TRBV2 and TRBJ2-5; 11 bases line up with TRBD1. CDR3 length: 15 residues. J lost 4 bases, V lost 8 bases, and 9 bases had no gene match. CDR1 SNHLY and CDR2 FYNNEI come from the germline V gene. CDR3 coding DNA: TGTGCCAGCGACCGGGACAGGGGGATCGGAGAGACCCAGTACTTC. It translates to CASDRDRGIGETQYF.

This clonotype was seen ten or more times. The chain links TRBV28 to TRBJ2-1; no firm D call. V lost 6 bases to trimming and J lost 7 bases, with 13 bases between them. CDR1 and CDR2 from the germline V gene are MDHEN and SYDVKM. This CDR3 is 13 amino acids long. The CDR3 region has the DNA TGTGCCAGCAGGCCGGGCCCTAGGAATGAGCAGTTCTTC. It translates to CASRPGPRNEQFF.

The table lists this clonotype with a few counts. The chain uses TRBV4-1 and TRBJ1-4; D may be TRBD1 (5 bases). Looked up from germline, CDR1 is MGHRA and CDR2 is YSYEKL. There are 16 residues in the CDR3. V was trimmed by 1 base and J by 4 bases, leaving 13 bases between them. CDR3 DNA: TGCGCCAGCAGCCAAGCCCGGGACTCCAGTAATGAAAAACTGTTTTTT. It codes for CASSQARDSSNEKLFF.

A few counts support this clonotype. The genes are TRBV29-1 and TRBJ2-3, with D possibly being TRBD2 (5 bases). This CDR3 contains 15 residues. From germline, CDR1 is SQVTM and CDR2 ANQGSEA. V shed 0 bases and J shed 3 bases, with 13 bases lying between them. CDR3 amino acids: CSVEDRGSGTDTQYF. Here the CDR3 DNA reads TGCAGCGTTGAAGATAGAGGGTCGGGGACAGATACGCAGTATTTT.

At least ten counts were recorded for this clonotype. The rearrangement links TRBV6-1 to TRBJ1-1; D remains unclear. CDR3 length equals 13 residues. In germline, CDR1 is MNHNS, CDR2 SASEGT. V gave up 4 bases and J gave up 6 bases, with 12 bases separating them. CDR3: CASSGGRLPEAFF. CDR3 sequence (DNA): TGTGCCAGCAGTGGAGGGAGGTTGCCTGAAGCTTTCTTT.

The gene calls are TRBV10-3 and TRBJ2-2; 7 positions agree with TRBD1. This CDR3 comprises 13 residues. V lost 6 bases to trimming and J lost 4 bases; unmatched junction nucleotides: 2. Germline values: CDR1 ENHRY, CDR2 SYGVKD. The CDR3 DNA follows: TGTGCCATCAGGACAGGGACCACCGGGGAGCTGTTTTTT. Translation gives CAIRTGTTGELFF.

The sample holds many counts of this clonotype. The genes are TRBV5-5 and TRBJ1-1, with D perhaps TRBD1 (6 bases). Germline V gene lookup returns CDR1 SGHKS and CDR2 YYEKEE (reference sequence). The V end lost 1 base, the J end lost 3 bases, and 10 bases lay between the germline ends. The CDR3 has 14 amino acids. CDR3 protein: CASSLPGGDTEAFF. CDR3 nucleotides: TGTGCCAGCAGCTTGCCTGGGGGCGACACTGAAGCTTTCTTT.

This clonotype occurred many times. The rearrangement joins TRBV5-6 to TRBJ2-7, with 7 bases lining up with TRBD1. The CDR3 sequence is 19 residues long. Germline lookup yields CDR1 SGHDT and CDR2 YYEEEE. The junction had 19 bases not matched to a gene; V was cut back by 2 bases and J by 2 bases. CDR3: CASSFRTGDGVTPTYEQYV. CDR3 sequence (DNA): TGTGCCAGCAGCTTCCGGACAGGAGACGGAGTTACCCCTACCTACGAGCAGTACGTC.

There are many counts of this clonotype. The chain recombines TRBV7-8 with TRBJ2-3; TRBD2 matches 10 bases. The CDR3 consists of 17 residues. Germline V gene sequence: CDR1 SGHVS, CDR2 FQNEAQ. Trimming at V came to 4 bases and at J to 3 bases, leaving 10 bases not matched to a gene. For the CDR3, the DNA is TGTGCCAGCAGCTACGATCGGACTAGCGGAGCAACAGATACGCAGTATTTT. Protein: CASSYDRTSGATDTQYF.